Below are 12 T cell receptor beta chains sequenced from a single sample in a study of Ad26.COV2.S vaccination and SARS-CoV-2 variants. Repertoires were generated with immunoSEQ multiplex PCR, while TCRdb's copy carries only in-frame clones and drops some. The sample lists about 480,000 clones; 87% were seen once. Treatment indicated: approximately 18 received Ad26.COV2.S at low or high dose, single or two shots; several received placebo; per-sample allocation not given. Day 63 after the first vaccine or placebo injection was the time point for sampling. This specimen consisted of peripheral blood, obtained in a trial of Ad26.COV2.S vaccine versus placebo. All receptors derive from a person between 18 and 60 years old who received the Ad26.COV2.S COVID-19 vaccine or a placebo.

The chain has TRBV28 and TRBJ1-4; D not certain. Germline V CDR1 and CDR2: MDHEN, SYDVKM. Deletions cut 3 bases from V and 5 bases from J, with 7 bases between. The CDR3 has 13 residues. CDR3 coding DNA: TGTGCCAGCAGTTTGGTAGGGAATGAAAAACTGTTTTTT. It yields the protein CASSLVGNEKLFF.

The J gene is TRBJ1-6, the V gene TRBV19, with 8 nucleotides matching TRBD1. There are 17 residues in the CDR3. The ends lost 3 bases at V and 0 bases at J; junction bases unmatched: 4. Germline V CDR1 and CDR2: LNHDA, SQIVND (reference sequence). CDR3 sequence reads: CASSIDTGGSYNSPLHF. DNA for the CDR3: TGTGCCAGTAGTATCGACACAGGGGGCTCCTATAATTCACCCCTCCACTTT.

The chain has TRBV2 and TRBJ1-4; D is possibly TRBD1 (6 bases). There are 14 residues in the CDR3. Germline V CDR1 and CDR2: SNHLY, FYNNEI. With 3 bases removed from V and 7 bases from J, the gap between germline ends came to 12 bases. CDR3 residues: CASSEGRGGEKLFF. CDR3 nucleotide sequence: TGTGCCAGCAGTGAGGGCAGGGGAGGTGAAAAACTGTTTTTT.

J is TRBJ1-2 and V is TRBV6-2 or TRBV6-3, with D tentatively TRBD1 (5 bases). CDR3 size: 14 residues. V lost 6 bases and J lost 2, with 13 bases in between. Germline lookup yields CDR1 MNHEY and CDR2 SVGEGT. The CDR3, as DNA: TGTGCCAGCAGCGAACAGGTCGTAAACTATGGCTACACCTTC. It is translated as CASSEQVVNYGYTF.

The chain links TRBV13 to TRBJ2-1, with D unclear. Germline values: CDR1 PRHDT, CDR2 FYEKMQ (reference sequence). The CDR3 has 16 amino acids. Trimming shortened V by 2 bases and J by 1 base, and 12 bases separated the two germline ends. This CDR3 reads CASSLKPERSYNEQFF. CDR3 DNA sequence: TGTGCCAGCAGCTTAAAGCCCGAGAGATCCTACAATGAGCAGTTCTTC.

V and J are TRBV9 and TRBJ1-6; 10 positions match TRBD1. The CDR3 is 11 residues long. Germline V gene sequence: CDR1 SGDLS, CDR2 YYNGEE. J gave up 18 bases and V 4 bases, and 4 bases lay outside the gene matches. CDR3 loop: CASSTGQGHHF. CDR3 bases: TGTGCCAGCAGCACGGGACAGGGGCACCACTTT.

This sequence joins TRBV7-2 and TRBJ2-7; D is undetermined. Germline CDR1 reads SGHTA; CDR2 reads FQGNSA. V gave up 3 bases and J gave up 0 bases, with 9 bases separating them. The CDR3 totals 14 residues. CDR3 sequence: CASSFPSSSYEQYF. The CDR3 DNA reads TGTGCCAGCAGCTTCCCCTCCAGCTCCTACGAGCAGTACTTC.

The chain uses TRBV9 and TRBJ2-7; 13 bases align to TRBD2. The CDR3 is made up of 14 amino acids. Trimming took 4 bases from V and 4 from J; bases not matched to a gene: 2. CDR1 SGDLS and CDR2 YYNGEE come from the germline V gene. CDR3 residues: CASSLGLAGYEQYF. The CDR3 DNA reads TGTGCCAGCAGCTTGGGACTAGCGGGATACGAGCAGTACTTC. The full variable domain, with the rest looked up from reference TRBV9 and TRBJ2-7, is DSGVTQTPKHLITATGQRVTLRCSPRSGDLSVYWYQQSLDQGLQFLIQYYNGEERAKGNILERFSAQQFPDLHSELNLSSLELGDSALYFCASSLGLAGYEQYFGPGTRLTVT.

The CDR3 loop reads CASSFIRQETQYF. CDR3 DNA: TGTGCCAGCAGTTTTATTAGACAAGAGACCCAGTACTTC. The chain has TRBV12-3 or TRBV12-4 and TRBJ2-5; D is undetermined. The CDR3 is 13 residues long. Trimming shortened V by 3 bases and J by 2 bases, and 7 bases separated the two germline ends.

This chain links TRBV7-2 with TRBJ1-2; 7 bases map to TRBD1. J lost 7 bases, V lost 1 base, and 3 bases had no gene match. This CDR3 contains 13 residues. Per the germline V gene, CDR1 is SGHTA and CDR2 is FQGNSA. In nucleotides, the CDR3 is TGTGCCAGCAGCTTAGGGGACAGTGGTGGCTACACCTTC. Its translation is CASSLGDSGGYTF. Full variable domain (missing parts from reference TRBV7-2 and TRBJ1-2): GAGVSQSPSNKVTEKGKDVELRCDPISGHTALYWYRQSLGQGLEFLIYFQGNSAPDKSGLPSDRFSAERTGGSVSTLTIQRTQQEDSAVYLCASSLGDSGGYTFGSGTRLTVV.

This chain uses TRBV11-1 with TRBJ1-6; D is undetermined. The CDR3 sequence is 16 residues long. V was pared by 9 bases and J by 9 bases, with 24 bases between. CDR1 and CDR2 (germline): SGHAT, FQDESV (reference sequence). The CDR3 protein is CARNFLGGYDGSPLHF. DNA for the CDR3: TGTGCCAGAAACTTCCTGGGAGGGTACGATGGTTCACCCCTCCACTTT.

The chain has TRBV4-1 and TRBJ2-7, with 14 nucleotides matching TRBD2. Germline V lookup: CDR1 MGHRA, CDR2 YSYEKL. CDR3 length: 18 residues. V was pared by 0 bases and J by 1 base, with 5 bases of the junction left unmatched. The CDR3 DNA is TGCGCCAGCAGCCAAGATCCGGGACTAGCGGGAGTTTCCTACGAGCAGTACTTC. Amino acid sequence: CASSQDPGLAGVSYEQYF.